This T cell receptor beta chain was profiled in a study of cytomegalovirus exposure and HLA in healthy donors. Study findings and constraints: The productive fraction for most TCR beta V segments was about 87% or about 30% in an earlier analysis. Association of 15,000 to 20,000 TCR beta sequences with HLA alleles was found at 0.05 false discovery rate in a later analysis.

60 Vbeta and 13 Jbeta primers were used in PCR. Assay: immunoSEQ multiplex PCR; the TCRdb copy retains only in-frame clones and omits some. The sample holds around 150,000 clones; around 59% are singletons and the top ten take approximately 1.8%. Details on this clone: What it recognizes is unknown.

The junction had 7 bases not matched to a gene; V was cut back by 4 bases and J by 3 bases. The CDR3 totals 15 residues. CDR1 SGDLS and CDR2 YYNGEE come from the germline V gene. The material sequenced was PBMCs. The TCR comes from a male donor in good health and CMV-seronegative. The chain combines TRBV9 with TRBJ2-7, with 10 bases fitting TRBD1. CDR3 nucleotides: TGTGCCAGCAGCCCCGGGACAGGGGCTTTCTACGAGCAGTACTTC. Residues: CASSPGTGAFYEQYF.